Below, one TCR beta chain is given with its context. Its cognate antigen is unknown. The CDR3 spans 15 residues. Germline CDR1 SGHNT, CDR2 YYREEE (reference sequence). The V segment lost 4 bases and the J segment 10 bases; nucleotides outside the gene matches: 11. The data stem from a study of shared clonotypes between healthy human individuals. Libraries were prepared by immunoSEQ multiplex PCR; TCRdb keeps only in-frame clonotypes and omits some of them. This table holds hundreds of thousands of clones, roughly 70% found once. Notes on the study in general: Across four donors, naive CD4 shared roughly 5%, naive CD8 about 3.2%, memory CD4 over 2%, memory CD8 more than 0.35%.

This sequence originates from a young woman in good health. The chain has TRBV5-4 and TRBJ2-1; 10 bases line up with TRBD2. The sample consisted of memory CD4+ T cells sorted from blood. Subset noted: CD45RA-negative fraction. CDR3 DNA sequence: TGTGCCAGCAGCCAACCGACTAGCGGGTTTGGCGAGCAGTTCTTC. Its translation: CASSQPTSGFGEQFF.